The 14 T cell receptor beta chains given below trace back to one sample, sequenced in a study of regulatory T cells in long-lasting Graves disease. The time point: newly diagnosed GD, antithyroid drugs for less than 3 months. From PBMCs, RNA was extracted and then used to make the TCR library. HTBI primers from iRepertoire and Arm-PCR of CDR3 regions yielded the TCR beta libraries. TCRdb fed the multiplex PCR reads into MiXCR, producing one record per CDR3 protein. This sample carries approximately 400,000 distinct CDR3 sequences, about a sixth of them seen once, and the ten largest clones take 22%. The sample in question was peripheral blood mononuclear cells (PBMCs), obtained at new diagnosis, from a patient treated with antithyroid drugs. These receptors were obtained from a female donor with Graves disease.

There are a few counts of this clonotype. The rearrangement uses TRBV2 and TRBJ1-5; D is unresolved. The CDR3 has 15 residues. The germline CDR1 and CDR2 sequences are SNHLY and FYNNEI. The V end was cut by 4 bases, the J end by 4 bases, with 14 bases between. The CDR3 loop is CASSVEGQSNQPQHF. The CDR3 coding sequence is TGTGCCAGCAGTGTGGAGGGTCAGAGTAATCAGCCCCAGCATTTT. The full variable domain, completed using reference TRBV2 and TRBJ1-5, is EPEVTQTPSHQVTQMGQEVILRCVPISNHLYFYWYRQILGQKVEFLVSFYNNEISEKSEIFDDQFSVERPDGSNFTLKIRSTKLEDSAMYFCASSVEGQSNQPQHFGDGTRLSIL.

This clonotype was detected ten times or more. This chain joins TRBV3-1 and TRBJ2-7; 13 positions agree with TRBD2. Unmatched junction bases numbered 17, after V lost 3 bases and J lost 6 bases. This CDR3 is built from 19 residues. Per germline, CDR1 LGHDT and CDR2 YNNKEL (reference sequence). The CDR3 sequence is CASSQATSGRPFYAREQYF. CDR3 nucleotide sequence: TGTGCCAGCAGCCAGGCGACTAGCGGGAGGCCATTCTACGCCCGCGAGCAGTACTTC.

This clonotype was seen repeatedly, ten times or more. The genes are TRBV6-1 and TRBJ1-5; tentatively, D is TRBD1 (6 bases). With 3 bases removed from V and 0 bases from J, the gap between germline ends came to 15 bases. This CDR3 has 17 residues. Germline values: CDR1 MNHNS, CDR2 SASEGT. CDR3 bases: TGTGCCAGCAGTGACCCCAGGGGAGCTTATAGCAATCAGCCCCAGCATTTT. Residues: CASSDPRGAYSNQPQHF.

The CDR3 protein is CASNGRGRLTEAFF. Here the CDR3 DNA reads TGTGCCAGCAACGGCAGGGGGCGATTAACTGAAGCTTTCTTT. The rearrangement links TRBV27 to TRBJ1-1, with 8 bases identical to TRBD1. The CDR3 loop spans 14 amino acids. The germline CDR1 and CDR2 sequences are MNHEY and SMNVEV (reference sequence). Unmatched junction bases numbered 9, after V lost 7 bases and J lost 5 bases.

As regards this clonotype: Just one base apart from a much larger clone, this may be a read error. The conserved final phenylalanine or tryptophan is absent from the CDR3, which likely points to a read error. The chain links TRBV28 to TRBJ1-4; TRBD1 matches 7 bases. The CDR3 has 14 amino acids. Looked up from germline, CDR1 is MDHEN and CDR2 is SYDVKM. With 3 bases clipped from V and 8 bases from J, the junction kept 6 bases outside the gene matches. CDR3 nucleotides: TGTGCCAGCAGTTTCCGACAGGGTGGCGAAAAACTGTTTCTT. It translates to CASSFRQGGEKLFL.

This clonotype was seen at least ten times. The chain carries TRBV2 and TRBJ1-3; no clear D gene. This CDR3 spans 13 amino acids. The germline V and J ends were trimmed by 8 bases and 4 bases, with 12 bases remaining between them. Germline CDR1 SNHLY, CDR2 FYNNEI. CDR3 in amino acids: CASPGLIGNTIYF. The CDR3 DNA reads as TGTGCCAGCCCCGGACTCATCGGAAACACCATATATTTT.

In its sample, this clonotype was seen many times. CDR3 coding DNA: TGTGCCAGCAGTTTAATCTCCTCAGCGGGAGGGCCCTACGAGCAGTACTTC. The encoded protein is CASSLISSAGGPYEQYF. The rearrangement joins TRBV27 to TRBJ2-7, with 10 positions matching TRBD2. The CDR3 length is 17 residues. Losses at the gene ends were 2 bases for V and 2 bases for J; bases not matched to a gene: 9. Germline loops: CDR1 MNHEY, CDR2 SMNVEV (reference sequence).

Ten or more counts support this clonotype. This sequence may be a read error, since a much larger clone differs from it by one base. The CDR3 does not close with the conserved phenylalanine or tryptophan, likely indicating a read error. It is unclear where the CDR3 begins or ends on the DNA, so no DNA is shown, and the CDR3 is as TCRdb lists it. The chain couples TRBV30 to TRBJ1-2; the D call of TRBD1 is as the table states it, not checked on the DNA. The CDR3 totals 13 residues, both ends included. Germline assignment: CDR1 GTSNPN and CDR2 SVGIG (reference sequence). The CDR3 sequence: CAWTGVSRDSVAS.

The gene calls are TRBV5-1 and TRBJ2-2; TRBD2 matches 11 bases. Germline assignment: CDR1 SGHRS and CDR2 YFSETQ. Unmatched junction bases numbered 5, after V lost 7 bases and J lost 6 bases. The CDR3 spans 14 residues. The CDR3 loop is CASRLGLAAGELFF. The DNA for the CDR3 is TGCGCCAGCCGCCTGGGACTAGCGGCCGGGGAGCTGTTTTTT.

This clonotype was detected many times. V usage is TRBV12-3 or TRBV12-4 and J usage is TRBJ1-2; TRBD1 is a possible D gene (5 bases). This CDR3 is built from 14 residues. With 3 bases removed from V and 8 bases from J, the gap between germline ends came to 16 bases. DNA of the CDR3: TGTGCCAGCAGTTTGGCGGGGACCCCGGGAGGCTACACCTTC. Translating it yields CASSLAGTPGGYTF.

This clonotype occurred many times. The chain carries TRBV2 and TRBJ1-2; a possible D gene is TRBD1 (5 bases). The CDR3 spans 12 residues. V was trimmed by 7 bases and J by 8 bases, leaving 14 bases between them. CDR1 SNHLY and CDR2 FYNNEI come from the germline V gene. The CDR3 region has the DNA TGTGCCAGCACCAAGGGGAGGGACGGCTACACCTTC. It codes for CASTKGRDGYTF.

This clonotype has a handful of counts. The rearrangement joins TRBV27 to TRBJ2-7; 7 nucleotides match TRBD1. The CDR3 contains 12 residues. The germline gives CDR1 MNHEY, CDR2 SMNVEV (reference sequence). Trimming at V came to 7 bases and at J to 5 bases, leaving 5 bases not matched to a gene. CDR3 DNA: TGTGCCAGCAAGGGGGCACGTCACGAGCAGTACTTC. Amino acids: CASKGARHEQYF.

CDR3 residues: CASSVALTANYGYTF. The CDR3 DNA sequence: TGTGCCAGCAGCGTAGCTCTTACAGCTAACTATGGCTACACCTTC. J is TRBJ1-2 and V is TRBV9, with D uncertain. The CDR3 extends over 15 amino acids. Looked up from germline, CDR1 is SGDLS and CDR2 is YYNGEE. Trimming took 0 bases from V and 0 from J, leaving 9 bases between them.

This clonotype was seen at least ten times. J is TRBJ2-2 and V is TRBV15; 8 bases align to TRBD1. V shed 3 bases, J shed 2 bases, and the junction held 5 bases outside the gene matches. The CDR3 sequence is 16 residues long. Per germline, CDR1 LNHNV and CDR2 YYDKDF (reference sequence). The CDR3 DNA reads as TGTGCCACCAGCAGCAGACAGGGGTCTAACACCGGGGAGCTGTTTTTT. This gives the protein CATSSRQGSNTGELFF.